A selection of T cell receptor beta chains follows, all from one sample in a study of blood T cell repertoires in COVID-19. Method: immunoSEQ multiplex PCR; TCRdb's copy keeps in-frame clones and lacks some. Among roughly 86,000 clones listed, about four fifths were seen once. The specimen sequenced was peripheral blood. Receptors originate from an older woman with acute or convalescent COVID-19. The CDR3 runs from the conserved cysteine through the conserved F or W. Fields, in order: clone size, J gene, D gene, V gene, CDR3 protein, CDR3 DNA. D genes are given only for firm matches. Expanded clones get a size class; other rows say once, few or many, or leave the size out.

-	TRBJ2-3	-	TRBV4-1	CASSQGRAGATDTQYF	TGCGCCAGCAGCCAAGGGAGGGCGGGGGCCACAGATACGCAGTATTTT
-	TRBJ2-7	TRBD1	TRBV5-1	CASSFSPGGKNEQYF	TGCGCCAGCAGCTTCTCCCCAGGGGGTAAAAACGAGCAGTACTTC
-	TRBJ1-2	-	TRBV5-1	CASSLIREYGYTF	TGCGCCAGCAGCTTGATAAGAGAATATGGCTACACCTTC
-	TRBJ1-2	-	TRBV11-2	CASSSLRSNYGYTF	TGTGCCAGCAGCTCCTTACGGTCAAACTATGGCTACACCTTC
few	TRBJ2-2	TRBD1	TRBV24-1	CATSDPRQGSHGELFF	TGTGCCACCAGTGACCCCAGACAGGGTAGTCACGGGGAGCTGTTTTTT
once	TRBJ1-5	-	TRBV24-1	CATSDPRISNQPQHF	TGTGCCACCAGTGACCCGCGGATTAGCAATCAGCCCCAGCATTTT
-	TRBJ1-2	-	TRBV28	CASSDKGVRGYTF	TGTGCCAGCAGCGATAAGGGGGTGCGGGGCTACACCTTC
-	TRBJ1-4	-	TRBV5-1	CASSPGTSNEKLFF	TGCGCCAGCAGCCCCGGGACATCGAATGAAAAACTGTTTTTT
-	TRBJ2-3	-	TRBV30	CAWSTYRDWTDTQYF	TGTGCCTGGAGCACTTACAGGGATTGGACAGATACGCAGTATTTT
-	TRBJ2-5	TRBD1	TRBV12-5	CASGRDREQETQYF	TGTGCTAGTGGCCGCGACAGGGAGCAAGAGACCCAGTACTTC
-	TRBJ1-2	-	TRBV28	CASSLNSAGIGTF	TGTGCCAGCAGTTTAAATTCGGCGGGGATCGGCACCTTC
few	TRBJ1-3	-	TRBV30	CAWSLYSGGSPGNTIYF	TGTGCCTGGAGTCTTTACTCGGGTGGATCGCCTGGAAACACCATATATTTT
-	TRBJ2-5	-	TRBV28	CASSPPEGRETQYF	TGTGCCAGCAGTCCCCCGGAGGGGCGAGAGACCCAGTACTTC
few	TRBJ1-2	-	TRBV24-1	CATSESQGFSYTF	TGTGCCACCAGTGAATCCCAGGGTTTTAGCTACACCTTC
-	TRBJ2-5	TRBD1	TRBV7-3	CASSSRDRGQETQYF	TGTGCCAGCAGCTCTCGGGACAGGGGCCAAGAGACCCAGTACTTC
-	TRBJ2-3	TRBD1	TRBV23-1	CASSQSWDRGPDF	TGCGCCAGCAGTCAATCCTGGGACAGGGGCCCCGATTTT
-	TRBJ1-3	-	TRBV24-1	CATSDSTAISGNTIYF	TGTGCCACCAGTGATTCCACCGCGATCTCTGGAAACACCATATATTTT
once	TRBJ1-2	TRBD1	TRBV5-5	CASSLQGNYGYTF	TGTGCCAGCAGCTTACAGGGGAACTATGGCTACACCTTC
-	TRBJ1-2	TRBD1	TRBV7-2	CASSKRTGGDYGYTF	TGTGCCAGCAGCAAAAGGACAGGGGGCGACTATGGCTACACCTTC
-	TRBJ1-2	-	TRBV7-6	CASSQGVGSANYGYTF	TGTGCCAGCAGCCAAGGGGTGGGGTCAGCTAACTATGGCTACACCTTC
-	TRBJ2-7	-	TRBV6-1	CASSESGYEQYF	TGTGCCAGCAGTGAAAGCGGCTACGAGCAGTACTTC
-	TRBJ1-5	TRBD1	TRBV19	CASSINRGDQPQHF	TGTGCCAGTAGTATTAACAGGGGGGATCAGCCCCAGCATTTT
few	TRBJ1-5	TRBD1	TRBV15	CATNRGEVGQPQHF	TGTGCCACGAACAGGGGTGAGGTCGGACAGCCCCAGCATTTT
-	TRBJ2-5	-	TRBV12-3/TRBV12-4	CASSPTSRETQYF	TGTGCCAGCAGTCCAACTAGTCGAGAGACCCAGTACTTC
-	TRBJ2-7	-	TRBV9	CASSVGIWGDSYEQYF	TGTGCCAGCAGCGTGGGCATATGGGGGGACTCCTACGAGCAGTACTTC
-	TRBJ1-1	-	TRBV18	CASSQRTEGTEAFF	TGTGCCAGCTCACAAAGGACAGAAGGGACTGAAGCTTTCTTT
once	TRBJ1-6	-	TRBV7-9	CASSSGLEGPLHF	TGTGCCAGCAGCTCTGGATTAGAGGGACCCCTCCACTTT
few	TRBJ2-6	-	TRBV10-3	CAIKEVSGANVLTF	TGTGCCATCAAGGAGGTATCTGGGGCCAACGTCCTGACTTTC
-	TRBJ2-3	TRBD2	TRBV6-6	CASSPQGGRADTQYF	TGTGCCAGCAGTCCCCAGGGAGGGAGGGCAGATACGCAGTATTTT
-	TRBJ2-1	-	TRBV10-2	CATQRSSYNEQFF	TGCGCCACGCAACGGAGCTCCTACAATGAGCAGTTCTTC
-	TRBJ1-2	-	TRBV28	CASSLYSEGQLYGYTF	TGTGCCAGCAGTTTGTATAGCGAGGGACAACTCTATGGCTACACCTTC
once	TRBJ1-1	-	TRBV7-9	CASSQQGITEAFF	TGTGCCAGCAGCCAGCAGGGGATCACTGAAGCTTTCTTT
-	TRBJ2-3	-	TRBV5-1	CASSLVAGSTDTQYF	TGCGCCAGCAGCTTGGTCGCGGGGAGCACAGATACGCAGTATTTT
-	TRBJ2-1	-	TRBV12-5	CASGGRESWGEQFF	TGTGCTAGTGGTGGCAGGGAATCCTGGGGTGAGCAGTTCTTC
-	TRBJ1-1	TRBD1	TRBV12-5	CASGQQGSVTEAFF	TGTGCTAGTGGTCAACAGGGGAGCGTCACTGAAGCTTTCTTT
-	TRBJ2-5	-	TRBV6-2/TRBV6-3	CASSLAEETQYF	TGTGCCAGCAGTCTAGCCGAAGAGACCCAGTACTTC
-	TRBJ1-5	TRBD1	TRBV28	CASRTWGTGQPQHF	TGTGCCAGCAGGACCTGGGGGACAGGTCAGCCCCAGCATTTT
-	TRBJ2-3	-	TRBV7-3	CASSPILAHTDTQYF	TGTGCCAGCAGCCCAATATTGGCCCACACAGATACGCAGTATTTT
-	TRBJ2-5	-	TRBV7-9	CASSFTGIQETQYF	TGTGCCAGCAGCTTTACGGGGATTCAAGAGACCCAGTACTTC
-	TRBJ1-6	TRBD1	TRBV3-1/TRBV3-2	CASSQKTGASVSSYDSPLHF	TGTGCCAGCAGCCAAAAAACAGGGGCTTCGGTTAGCTCCTATGATTCACCCCTCCACTTT
-	TRBJ1-4	-	TRBV18	CASSPSYEKLFF	TGTGCCAGCTCACCTTCGTATGAAAAACTGTTTTTT
-	TRBJ2-3	-	TRBV3-1/TRBV3-2	CASSQGLSETQYF	TGTGCCAGCAGCCAAGGGTTATCGGAGACGCAGTATTTT
-	TRBJ1-5	-	TRBV19	CASSKQQGVPQHF	TGTGCCAGTAGTAAACAGCAGGGTGTCCCCCAGCATTTT
-	TRBJ1-1	TRBD1	TRBV5-1	CASSLDRGAGRAFF	TGCGCCAGCAGCTTGGACAGGGGCGCCGGCCGCGCTTTCTTT
few	TRBJ1-3	TRBD1	TRBV7-6	CASSYPYRGRNTIYF	TGTGCCAGCAGCTACCCTTACAGGGGGCGAAACACCATATATTTT
few	TRBJ1-6	TRBD1	TRBV7-8	CASSYWGTGRPNSPLHF	TGTGCCAGCAGCTACTGGGGGACAGGCAGACCAAATTCACCCCTCCACTTT
-	TRBJ2-1	TRBD2	TRBV28	CASSSLSGGDYNEQFF	TGTGCCAGCAGTTCCCTTAGCGGGGGGGATTACAATGAGCAGTTCTTC